The clone carrying this T cell receptor beta chain was observed a single time. Its cognate antigen is unknown. This specimen comes from a study of blood T cells in healthy people across ages. Study-wide points: Older individuals had lower TCR beta diversity per million T cells (the decline was roughly linear). Greater diversity and more naive CD4+ cells were seen in long-lived donors than in aged donors.

The authors ran a second PCR of 7 to 11 cycles using a sample-barcoded 5' primer and a J-beta primer mix. Every sample gave at least 2.5 million paired-end reads containing CDR3. TCRdb re-analysed the 5' RACE reads in MiXCR, keeping a single row per CDR3 protein. The repertoire holds about 1.4 million distinct CDR3 sequences, roughly 60% seen once, with roughly 7% in the top ten. The germline V gene has CDR1 SGHAT and CDR2 FQDESV (reference sequence). The CDR3 length is 16 residues. V trimming: 6 bases; J trimming: 7 bases; junction bases outside the gene matches: 15. The sample, about 9.7 milliliters of peripheral blood, was drawn from each donor.

This receptor was obtained from a man between 18 and 35 years old in good health. Specimen: blood. The chain has TRBV11-1 and TRBJ2-7; 10 bases line up with TRBD2. Here the CDR3 DNA reads TGTGCCAGCAGTTATACGGCTAGCGGGGGTTGGAGTGAGCAGTACTTC. Protein: CASSYTASGGWSEQYF. Looking up the rest from reference TRBV11-1 and TRBJ2-7 gives the full variable domain: EAEVAQSPRYKITEKSQAVAFWCDPISGHATLYWYRQILGQGPELLVQFQDESVVDDSQLPKDRFSAERLKGVDSTLKIQPAELGDSAMYLCASSYTASGGWSEQYFGPGTRLTVT.